This is a list of T cell receptor beta chains from one sample in a study of blood T cells in healthy people across ages. Each CDR3 protein gets one entry after TCRdb re-called the 5' RACE reads with MiXCR. The data contain around 800,000 distinct CDR3 sequences, roughly 60% of them seen just once; the ten biggest clones take up approximately 30%. The sequencing sample was made of blood. These receptors all stem from a man aged 25 to 40 in good health. Both conserved end residues are part of each CDR3. The D gene is left open where the match is weak. Clone size is given for some rows only: seen once, a few or many times, or a class if the clone is expanded.

d_gene: NA
v_gene: TRBV9
j_gene: TRBJ2-7
abundance: few
CDR3aa: CASSYEGSPYEQYF
CDR3nt: TGTGCCAGCAGCTATGAAGGGTCGCCCTACGAGCAGTACTTC

d_gene: NA
v_gene: TRBV2
j_gene: TRBJ2-7
abundance: NA
CDR3aa: CATKPGVLHEQYF
CDR3nt: TGTGCCACCAAGCCGGGGGTGCTCCACGAGCAGTACTTC

d_gene: TRBD2
v_gene: TRBV6-2/TRBV6-3
j_gene: TRBJ2-3
abundance: NA
CDR3aa: CASRSSGVGGDTQYF
CDR3nt: TGTGCCAGCAGATCTAGCGGGGTCGGAGGAGATACGCAGTATTTT

d_gene: NA
v_gene: TRBV6-2/TRBV6-3
j_gene: TRBJ2-7
abundance: NA
CDR3aa: CASSSVGFPSYEQYF
CDR3nt: TGTGCCAGCAGCTCTGTGGGATTTCCCAGCTACGAGCAGTACTTC

d_gene: NA
v_gene: TRBV27
j_gene: TRBJ2-1
abundance: NA
CDR3aa: CASSLWFETTPSNEQFF
CDR3nt: TGTGCCAGCAGTTTATGGTTCGAGACTACCCCTTCCAATGAGCAGTTCTTC

d_gene: NA
v_gene: TRBV6-6
j_gene: TRBJ2-4
abundance: NA
CDR3aa: CASSYGTSQGIRIQYF
CDR3nt: TGTGCCAGCAGTTACGGGACCTCCCAAGGGATTCGCATTCAGTACTTC

d_gene: NA
v_gene: TRBV5-5
j_gene: TRBJ2-7
abundance: NA
CDR3aa: CASSDTRTEDEQYF
CDR3nt: TGTGCCAGCAGCGACACCCGGACAGAGGACGAGCAGTACTTC

d_gene: TRBD1
v_gene: TRBV20-1
j_gene: TRBJ2-4
abundance: NA
CDR3aa: CSALRASTGKGKNIQYF
CDR3nt: TGCAGTGCGTTGAGAGCTTCGACAGGGAAAGGCAAAAACATTCAGTACTTC

d_gene: NA
v_gene: TRBV6-2/TRBV6-3
j_gene: TRBJ2-1
abundance: NA
CDR3aa: CASSYIAGWNNEQFF
CDR3nt: TGTGCCAGCAGTTACATTGCGGGGTGGAACAATGAGCAGTTCTTC

d_gene: NA
v_gene: TRBV7-2
j_gene: TRBJ2-7
abundance: NA
CDR3aa: CASSLVEGYEQYF
CDR3nt: TGTGCCAGCAGCTTAGTCGAGGGATACGAGCAGTACTTC

d_gene: NA
v_gene: TRBV15
j_gene: TRBJ2-7
abundance: NA
CDR3aa: CATSTHYEQYF
CDR3nt: TGTGCCACCAGCACCCACTACGAGCAGTACTTC

d_gene: NA
v_gene: TRBV29-1
j_gene: TRBJ2-7
abundance: few
CDR3aa: CSAGQDAYEQYF
CDR3nt: TGCAGCGCGGGCCAGGACGCCTACGAGCAGTACTTC

d_gene: NA
v_gene: TRBV27
j_gene: TRBJ2-1
abundance: NA
CDR3aa: CASSLSGRAEQFF
CDR3nt: TGTGCCAGCAGTTTATCGGGGCGGGCCGAGCAGTTCTTC

d_gene: NA
v_gene: TRBV20-1
j_gene: TRBJ2-7
abundance: NA
CDR3aa: CSATYYEQYF
CDR3nt: TGCAGTGCTACCTACTACGAGCAGTACTTC

d_gene: TRBD1
v_gene: TRBV5-1
j_gene: TRBJ2-3
abundance: NA
CDR3aa: CASSWGQVKDTQYF
CDR3nt: TGCGCCAGCAGCTGGGGACAGGTCAAAGATACGCAGTATTTT

d_gene: NA
v_gene: TRBV5-1
j_gene: TRBJ1-6
abundance: NA
CDR3aa: CASSLDQRGNSPLHF
CDR3nt: TGCGCCAGCAGCTTGGACCAAAGGGGGAATTCACCCCTCCACTTT

d_gene: TRBD1
v_gene: TRBV7-3
j_gene: TRBJ2-3
abundance: once
CDR3aa: CASSPGDRETDTQYF
CDR3nt: TGTGCCAGCAGCCCCGGGGACAGGGAGACAGATACGCAGTATTTT

d_gene: NA
v_gene: TRBV9
j_gene: TRBJ2-1
abundance: NA
CDR3aa: CASSGGAGAYNEQFF
CDR3nt: TGTGCCAGCAGCGGGGGGGCGGGGGCCTACAATGAGCAGTTCTTC

d_gene: NA
v_gene: TRBV7-6
j_gene: TRBJ2-5
abundance: NA
CDR3aa: CASSLGTLRMETQYF
CDR3nt: TGTGCCAGCAGCCTGGGGACACTTAGGATGGAGACCCAGTACTTC

d_gene: NA
v_gene: TRBV7-9
j_gene: TRBJ2-7
abundance: NA
CDR3aa: CASSLLVYPAYEQYF
CDR3nt: TGTGCCAGCAGCTTACTGGTCTACCCTGCCTACGAGCAGTACTTC

d_gene: NA
v_gene: TRBV6-5
j_gene: TRBJ2-3
abundance: NA
CDR3aa: CASSYDGKDAQYF
CDR3nt: TGTGCCAGCAGTTACGACGGGAAAGATGCGCAGTATTTT

d_gene: NA
v_gene: TRBV5-5
j_gene: TRBJ2-7
abundance: NA
CDR3aa: CASSTINSAYEQYF
CDR3nt: TGTGCCAGCAGCACTATCAATAGTGCCTACGAGCAGTACTTC

d_gene: TRBD1
v_gene: TRBV6-5
j_gene: TRBJ2-1
abundance: NA
CDR3aa: CASSRGQLNEQFF
CDR3nt: TGTGCCAGCAGCCGGGGACAGCTCAATGAGCAGTTCTTC

d_gene: NA
v_gene: TRBV7-3
j_gene: TRBJ1-2
abundance: NA
CDR3aa: CASSLNPTGPRGYTF
CDR3nt: TGTGCCAGCAGCTTAAACCCGACCGGGCCGCGAGGCTACACCTTC

d_gene: NA
v_gene: TRBV29-1
j_gene: TRBJ2-7
abundance: NA
CDR3aa: CSVVYGGAGEQYF
CDR3nt: TGCAGCGTTGTTTACGGCGGCGCGGGGGAGCAGTACTTC

d_gene: TRBD2
v_gene: TRBV2
j_gene: TRBJ2-1
abundance: many
CDR3aa: CASSLVTSGYNEQFF
CDR3nt: TGTGCCAGCAGTCTCGTGACTAGCGGTTACAATGAGCAGTTCTTC

d_gene: NA
v_gene: TRBV7-2
j_gene: TRBJ1-6
abundance: NA
CDR3aa: CASSSGRHSPLHF
CDR3nt: TGTGCCAGCAGCTCGGGTAGGCACTCACCCCTCCACTTT